The 27 T cell receptor beta chains listed next were all sequenced from one sample in a study of long-term antiretroviral therapy in people with HIV. At survey level, the immunoSEQ assay was run in its v3.0 version. Method: immunoSEQ multiplex PCR; TCRdb's copy keeps in-frame clones and lacks some. The sample has approximately 17,000 clones, roughly 90% seen once; the top ten hold 12%. This sample comprised unsorted PBMCs, obtained 0.7 years before starting antiretroviral therapy. These receptors were obtained from a man between 50 and 59 years old with HIV.

The chain combines TRBV5-1 with TRBJ1-2; D gene unclear. Looked up from germline, CDR1 is SGHRS and CDR2 is YFSETQ. The length of the CDR3 is 15 residues. V gave up 3 bases and J gave up 2 bases, with 14 bases separating them. CDR3 region: CASSSAAGRNYGYTF. CDR3 DNA sequence: TGCGCCAGCAGCTCGGCTGCCGGTCGGAACTATGGCTACACCTTC.

The CDR3 is CASSSWTIPGELFF. CDR3 coding DNA: TGTGCCAGCAGCTCCTGGACTATACCCGGGGAGCTGTTTTTT. The chain recombines TRBV5-6 with TRBJ2-2, with a weak D call TRBD2 (6 bases). This CDR3 comprises 14 residues. V shed 3 bases and J shed 6 bases, with 12 bases lying between them. Germline loops: CDR1 SGHDT, CDR2 YYEEEE.

The chain uses TRBV5-1 and TRBJ2-2; possibly TRBD1 or TRBD2 for D (5 bases each). CDR3 length equals 16 residues. Trimming left V 0 bases short and J 6 bases short, with 15 bases between. Germline V gives CDR1 SGHRS, CDR2 YFSETQ. In DNA form, the CDR3 reads TGCGCCAGCAGCTTGGTGTTGGGGGTTGGTGCCGGGGAGCTGTTTTTT. It is translated as CASSLVLGVGAGELFF.

The rearrangement links TRBV6-6 to TRBJ2-7; 10 bases match TRBD2. There are 15 residues in the CDR3. Germline assignment: CDR1 MNHNY and CDR2 SVGAGI (reference sequence). Trimming cost V 5 bases and J 2 bases; bases outside gene matches: 6. The chain's CDR3 is CASSRGGLAAYEQYF. The CDR3 DNA is TGTGCCAGCAGTAGGGGAGGACTAGCGGCCTACGAGCAGTACTTC.

The CDR3 loop reads CATKAGGGETQYF. The CDR3 DNA follows: TGTGCCACCAAAGCGGGTGGCGGGGAGACCCAGTACTTC. The V gene is TRBV10-3, the J gene TRBJ2-5; D might be TRBD2 (6 bases). The CDR3 runs to 13 residues. CDR1 is ENHRY, CDR2 SYGVKD, per germline. The V and J ends lost 10 bases and 5 bases respectively, with 17 bases between them.

The V call is TRBV19, the J call TRBJ2-7; 9 nucleotides line up with TRBD2. CDR3 size: 16 residues. CDR1 and CDR2 (germline): LNHDA, SQIVND (reference sequence). The J segment lost 3 bases and the V segment lost 0 bases, leaving 6 bases of the junction unmatched. In nucleotides, the CDR3 is TGTGCCAGTAGTATAGATGTGGGTAGCGGGAGCTACGAGCAGTACTTC. Translated, it gives CASSIDVGSGSYEQYF.

This rearrangement joins TRBV30 to TRBJ2-7; D ambiguous. The CDR3 runs 13 residues. Deletions cut 2 bases from V and 0 bases from J, with 8 bases between. The V gene's germline CDR1 is GTSNPN and CDR2 SVGIG (reference sequence). The CDR3: CAWSQSLSYEQYF. Here the CDR3 DNA reads TGTGCCTGGAGTCAGTCGCTCTCCTACGAGCAGTACTTC.

This clone was recorded a few times. The chain has TRBV4-1 and TRBJ2-7, with unresolved D. The length of the CDR3 is 16 residues. V lost 3 bases and J 1 base, leaving 16 bases between the germline ends. CDR1 is MGHRA and CDR2 is YSYEKL in the germline V gene. DNA of the CDR3: TGCGCCAGCAGCCAGGGCCGCGGCAGCCCTTCCTACGAGCAGTACTTC. The encoded protein is CASSQGRGSPSYEQYF.

This clone turned up a few times. The chain recombines TRBV7-9 with TRBJ1-5, with D unclear. The length of the CDR3 is 11 residues. The V end lost 4 bases, the J end lost 9 bases, and 7 bases lay between the germline ends. CDR1 is SEHNR, CDR2 FQNEAQ, per germline (reference sequence). The CDR3 is CASSSAGPQHF. The CDR3 bases are TGTGCCAGCAGCTCCGCGGGGCCCCAGCATTTT. The whole variable domain, filled in from reference TRBV7-9 and TRBJ1-5, reads DTGVSQNPRHKITKRGQNVTFRCDPISEHNRLYWYRQTLGQGPEFLTYFQNEAQLEKSRLLSDRFSAERPKGSFSTLEIQRTEQGDSAMYLCASSSAGPQHFGDGTRLSIL.

Of note for this clone: One end of the junction fails to match germline, which may point to a read error. The chain has TRBV7-7 and TRBJ1-1; possibly TRBD1 for D (6 bases). This CDR3 spans 13 amino acids. Germline assignment: CDR1 SSHAT and CDR2 FNYEAQ (reference sequence). CDR3 in amino acids: CASSLTGNTEAFF. The CDR3 nucleotides read TGTGCTAGCAGCTTGACAGGGAACACTGAAGCTTTCTTT. Complete variable domain (other parts from reference TRBV7-7 and TRBJ1-1): GAGVSQSPRYKVTKRGQDVTLRCDPISSHATLYWYQQALGQGPEFLTYFNYEAQPDKSGLPSDRFSAERPEGSISTLTIQRTEQRDSAMYRCASSLTGNTEAFFGQGTRLTVV.

This clone is a singleton in its sample. The chain has TRBV4-3 and TRBJ2-3; 13 positions agree with TRBD2. Germline CDR1 reads LGHNA; CDR2 reads YSLEER. The CDR3 sequence is 19 residues long. The V gene end was trimmed by 6 bases and the J gene end by 2 bases; junction bases not matched to a gene: 14. In DNA, the CDR3 is TGCGCCAGCAGAGAGAAACTGACTAGCGGGGGGACATACACAGATACGCAGTATTTT. Protein product: CASREKLTSGGTYTDTQYF.

This sequence joins TRBV5-1 and TRBJ1-1; D ambiguous. The CDR3 loop spans 15 amino acids. V lost 5 bases and J lost 0, with 14 bases in between. Germline assignment: CDR1 SGHRS and CDR2 YFSETQ. The CDR3 coding sequence is TGCGCCAGCAGGCCGTTACCCGAAATGAACACTGAAGCTTTCTTT. Translation gives CASRPLPEMNTEAFF. The variable domain in full, completed from reference TRBV5-1 and TRBJ1-1, reads KAGVTQTPRYLIKTRGQQVTLSCSPISGHRSVSWYQQTPGQGLQFLFEYFSETQRNKGNFPGRFSGRQFSNSRSEMNVSTLELGDSALYLCASRPLPEMNTEAFFGQGTRLTVV.

V and J are TRBV7-2 and TRBJ2-1; TRBD2 aligns across 9 bases. The CDR3 contains 15 residues. With V trimmed by 4 bases and J by 1 base, 2 bases remained unmatched. CDR1 and CDR2 from the germline V gene are SGHTA and FQGNSA. The CDR3 bases are TGTGCCAGCAGCTCAGCGGGGGGATCCTACAATGAGCAGTTCTTC. This translates into CASSSAGGSYNEQFF.

This chain connects TRBV18 to TRBJ2-3; D might be TRBD1 (5 bases). Germline V gene data show CDR1 as KGHSH and CDR2 as LQKENI. The CDR3 has 15 amino acids. Trimming removed 3 bases at V and 2 bases at J, with 12 bases between. The CDR3: CASSPPDRNTDTQYF. The CDR3 region has the DNA TGTGCCAGCTCACCCCCCGACAGAAACACAGATACGCAGTATTTT.

This chain joins TRBV5-4 and TRBJ2-5; 15 bases are shared with TRBD2. The germline gives CDR1 SGHNT, CDR2 YYREEE (reference sequence). V trimming: 6 bases; J trimming: 5 bases; junction bases outside the gene matches: 17. The CDR3 length is 19 residues. The CDR3 coding sequence is TGTGCCAGCATGCCTCCGGGACTAGCGGGGGGAACCTTATCGGAGACCCAGTACTTC. This gives the protein CASMPPGLAGGTLSETQYF.

The chain carries TRBV5-4 and TRBJ2-7; 11 nucleotides match TRBD2. This CDR3 region has 16 residues. Germline V gene sequence: CDR1 SGHNT, CDR2 YYREEE (reference sequence). Germline trimming cut 4 bases from V and 2 bases from J; bases unmatched to any gene: 8. The CDR3, as DNA: TGTGCCAGCAGCGGGACTAGCGGAGCCTTCCCCTACGAGCAGTACTTC. As protein: CASSGTSGAFPYEQYF.

This clone was detected once. The chain employs TRBV5-5 and TRBJ1-2; no firm D call. The CDR3 spans 13 residues. Germline V lookup: CDR1 SGHKS, CDR2 YYEKEE (reference sequence). Deletions cut 2 bases from V and 3 bases from J, with 8 bases between. In nucleotides, the CDR3 is TGTGCCAGCAGCTTTCGCAGAGACTATGGCTACACCTTC. This codes for CASSFRRDYGYTF. The whole variable domain, filled in from reference TRBV5-5 and TRBJ1-2, reads DAGVTQSPTHLIKTRGQQVTLRCSPISGHKSVSWYQQVLGQGPQFIFQYYEKEERGRGNFPDRFSARQFPNYSSELNVNALLLGDSALYLCASSFRRDYGYTFGSGTRLTVV.

This chain joins TRBV7-9 and TRBJ2-5, with 8 bases aligning to TRBD1. The CDR3 consists of 13 residues. The germline V gene has CDR1 SEHNR and CDR2 FQNEAQ (reference sequence). Trimming at V came to 3 bases and at J to 5 bases, leaving 2 bases not matched to a gene. The CDR3 protein is CASSFTGGETQYF. The CDR3 DNA reads TGTGCCAGCAGCTTTACAGGGGGGGAGACCCAGTACTTC.

The chain combines TRBV5-1 with TRBJ2-1, with D hard to call. Germline V gene lookup returns CDR1 SGHRS and CDR2 YFSETQ. The CDR3 length is 11 residues. V was clipped by 0 bases and J by 10 bases, with 5 bases between them. The CDR3: CASSLVEEQFF. The CDR3 bases are TGCGCCAGCAGCTTGGTGGAAGAGCAGTTCTTC.

V and J are TRBV5-1 and TRBJ2-2; 7 positions match TRBD2. The V and J ends lost 0 bases and 4 bases, in that order; junction bases with no gene match: 3. CDR1 is SGHRS and CDR2 is YFSETQ in the germline V gene. The CDR3 is 15 amino acids. In DNA form, the CDR3 reads TGCGCCAGCAGCTTGGGAATAGCGGGCACCGGGGAGCTGTTTTTT. This sequence encodes CASSLGIAGTGELFF.

The chain combines TRBV7-3 with TRBJ2-7; 9 bases map to TRBD1. There are 15 residues in the CDR3. The V segment lost 2 bases and the J segment 2 bases; nucleotides outside the gene matches: 4. Per germline, CDR1 SGHTA and CDR2 FQGTGA. Here the CDR3 reads CASSLGQGITYEQYF. CDR3 bases: TGTGCCAGCAGCTTAGGACAGGGGATCACCTACGAGCAGTACTTC.

The chain is built from TRBV7-2 and TRBJ2-1; unclear D gene. Per the germline V gene, CDR1 is SGHTA and CDR2 is FQGNSA. V lost 1 base, J lost 8 bases, and 6 bases lay in between. CDR3 length equals 12 residues. CDR3 sequence reads: CASSLVYDEQFF. Here the CDR3 DNA reads TGTGCCAGCAGCTTAGTGTATGATGAGCAGTTCTTC.

V gene TRBV2 combines with J gene TRBJ2-2, with 7 bases matching TRBD1. CDR1 and CDR2 from the germline V gene are SNHLY and FYNNEI. V shed 4 bases and J 0 bases; nucleotides not matched to a gene: 5. This CDR3 region has 16 residues. The DNA of the CDR3 is TGTGCCAGCAGTGGACAGGGATTCGCGAACACCGGGGAGCTGTTTTTT. Amino acid sequence: CASSGQGFANTGELFF. The whole variable domain, remainder taken from reference TRBV2 and TRBJ2-2, is EPEVTQTPSHQVTQMGQEVILRCVPISNHLYFYWYRQILGQKVEFLVSFYNNEISEKSEIFDDQFSVERPDGSNFTLKIRSTKLEDSAMYFCASSGQGFANTGELFFGEGSRLTVL.

The rearrangement joins TRBV6-5 to TRBJ2-2, with 8 nucleotides matching TRBD1. V was pared by 0 bases and J by 3 bases, with 0 bases of the junction left unmatched. This CDR3 is 15 amino acids long. Germline CDR1 and CDR2: MNHEY and SVGAGI. The CDR3 loop reads CASSYSTGDTGELFF. The CDR3 DNA follows: TGTGCCAGCAGTTACTCGACAGGGGACACCGGGGAGCTGTTTTTT.

V and J are TRBV5-5 and TRBJ1-3; perhaps TRBD1 as D (5 bases). Trimming stripped 0 bases from V and 0 bases from J, with 19 bases between. The CDR3 has 19 amino acids. CDR1 SGHKS and CDR2 YYEKEE come from the germline V gene (reference sequence). CDR3 bases: TGTGCCAGCAGCTTGGTAATCGTCGGGGCCGCTAACTCTGGAAACACCATATATTTT. Translation gives CASSLVIVGAANSGNTIYF. The variable domain in full, completed from reference TRBV5-5 and TRBJ1-3, reads DAGVTQSPTHLIKTRGQQVTLRCSPISGHKSVSWYQQVLGQGPQFIFQYYEKEERGRGNFPDRFSARQFPNYSSELNVNALLLGDSALYLCASSLVIVGAANSGNTIYFGEGSWLTVV.

This chain joins TRBV11-2 and TRBJ2-1; D is ambiguous. Trimming took off 5 bases at V and 2 bases at J, with 1 base between the two ends. Germline V gene data show CDR1 as SGHAT and CDR2 as FQNNGV. The CDR3 length is 11 residues. The CDR3 region is CASSTYNEQFF. CDR3 sequence (DNA): TGTGCCAGCAGCACCTACAATGAGCAGTTCTTC.

The V and J genes are TRBV30 and TRBJ2-6; 8 positions agree with TRBD1. The junction had 6 bases not matched to a gene; V was cut back by 5 bases and J by 0 bases. Germline V gives CDR1 GTSNPN, CDR2 SVGIG (reference sequence). CDR3 length: 16 amino acids. This CDR3 reads CAWGTGAHSGANVLTF. The CDR3 bases are TGTGCCTGGGGGACAGGCGCCCACTCTGGGGCCAACGTCCTGACTTTC. The full variable domain, with the rest looked up from reference TRBV30 and TRBJ2-6, is SQTIHQWPATLVQPVGSPLSLECTVEGTSNPNLYWYRQAAGRGLQLLFYSVGIGQISSEVPQNLSASRPQDRQFILSSKKLLLSDSGFYLCAWGTGAHSGANVLTFGAGSRLTVL.